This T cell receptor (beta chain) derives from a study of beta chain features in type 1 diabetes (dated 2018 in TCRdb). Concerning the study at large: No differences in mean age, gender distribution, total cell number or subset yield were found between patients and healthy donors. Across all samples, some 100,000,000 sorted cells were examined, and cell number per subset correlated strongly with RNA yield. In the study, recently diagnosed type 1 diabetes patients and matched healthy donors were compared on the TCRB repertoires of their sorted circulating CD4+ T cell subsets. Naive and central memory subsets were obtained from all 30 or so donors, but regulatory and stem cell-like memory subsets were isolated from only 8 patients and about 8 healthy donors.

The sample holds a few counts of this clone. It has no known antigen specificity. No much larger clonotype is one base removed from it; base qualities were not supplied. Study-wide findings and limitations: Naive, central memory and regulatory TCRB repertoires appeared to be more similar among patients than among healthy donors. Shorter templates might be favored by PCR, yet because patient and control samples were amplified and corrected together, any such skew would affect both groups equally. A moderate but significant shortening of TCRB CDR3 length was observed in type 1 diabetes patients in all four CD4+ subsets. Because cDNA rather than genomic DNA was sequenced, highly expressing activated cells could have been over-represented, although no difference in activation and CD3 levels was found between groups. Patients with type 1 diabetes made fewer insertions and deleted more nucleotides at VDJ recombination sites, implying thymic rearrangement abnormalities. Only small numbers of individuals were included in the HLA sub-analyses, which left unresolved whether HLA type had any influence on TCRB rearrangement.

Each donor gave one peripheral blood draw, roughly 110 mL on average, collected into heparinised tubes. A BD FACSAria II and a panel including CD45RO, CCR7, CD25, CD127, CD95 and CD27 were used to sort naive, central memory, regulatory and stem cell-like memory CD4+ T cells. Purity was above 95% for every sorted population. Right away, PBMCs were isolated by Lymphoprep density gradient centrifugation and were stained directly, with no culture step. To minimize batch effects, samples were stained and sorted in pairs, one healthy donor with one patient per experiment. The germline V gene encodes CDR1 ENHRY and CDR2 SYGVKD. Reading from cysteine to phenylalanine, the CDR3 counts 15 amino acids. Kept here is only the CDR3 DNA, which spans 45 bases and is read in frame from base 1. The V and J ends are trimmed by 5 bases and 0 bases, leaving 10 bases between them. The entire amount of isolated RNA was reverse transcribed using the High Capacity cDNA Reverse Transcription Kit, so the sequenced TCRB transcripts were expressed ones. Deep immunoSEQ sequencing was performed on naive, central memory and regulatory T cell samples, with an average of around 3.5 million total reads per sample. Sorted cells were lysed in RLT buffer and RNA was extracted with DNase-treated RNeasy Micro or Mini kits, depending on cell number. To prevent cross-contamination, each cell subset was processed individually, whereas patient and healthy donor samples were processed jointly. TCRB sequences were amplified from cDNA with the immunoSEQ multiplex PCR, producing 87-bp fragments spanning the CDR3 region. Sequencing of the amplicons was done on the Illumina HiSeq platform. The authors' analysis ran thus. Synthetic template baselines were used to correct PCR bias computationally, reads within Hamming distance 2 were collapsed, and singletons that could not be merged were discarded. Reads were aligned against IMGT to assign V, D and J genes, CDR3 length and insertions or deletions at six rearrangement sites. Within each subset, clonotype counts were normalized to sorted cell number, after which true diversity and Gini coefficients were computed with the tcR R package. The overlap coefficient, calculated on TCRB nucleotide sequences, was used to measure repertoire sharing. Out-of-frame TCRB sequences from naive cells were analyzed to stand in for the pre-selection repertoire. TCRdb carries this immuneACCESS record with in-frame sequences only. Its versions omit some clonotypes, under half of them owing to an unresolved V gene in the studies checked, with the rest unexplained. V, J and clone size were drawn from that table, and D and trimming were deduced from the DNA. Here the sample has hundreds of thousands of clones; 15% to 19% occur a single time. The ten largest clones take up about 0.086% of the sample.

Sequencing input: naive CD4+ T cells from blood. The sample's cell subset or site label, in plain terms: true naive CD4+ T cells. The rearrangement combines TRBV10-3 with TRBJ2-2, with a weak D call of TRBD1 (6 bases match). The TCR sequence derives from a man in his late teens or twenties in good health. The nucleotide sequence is TGTGCCATCAGTATCAGGGGACCGAACACCGGGGAGCTGTTTTTT. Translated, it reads CAISIRGPNTGELFF.